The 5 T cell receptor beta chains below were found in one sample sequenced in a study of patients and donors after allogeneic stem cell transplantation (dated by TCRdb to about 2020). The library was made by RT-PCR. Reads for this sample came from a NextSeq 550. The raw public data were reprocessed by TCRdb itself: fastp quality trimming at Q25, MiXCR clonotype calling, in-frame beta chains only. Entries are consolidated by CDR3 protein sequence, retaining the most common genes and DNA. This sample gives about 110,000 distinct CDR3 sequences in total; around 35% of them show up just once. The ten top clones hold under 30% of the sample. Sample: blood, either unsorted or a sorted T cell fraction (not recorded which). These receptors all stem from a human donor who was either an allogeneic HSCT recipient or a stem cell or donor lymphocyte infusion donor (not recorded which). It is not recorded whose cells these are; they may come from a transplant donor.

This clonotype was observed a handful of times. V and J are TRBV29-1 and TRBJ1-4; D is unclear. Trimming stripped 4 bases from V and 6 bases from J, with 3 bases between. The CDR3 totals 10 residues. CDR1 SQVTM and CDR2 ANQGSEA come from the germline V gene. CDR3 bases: TGCAGCGTTGGGGATGAAAAACTGTTTTTT. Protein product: CSVGDEKLFF.

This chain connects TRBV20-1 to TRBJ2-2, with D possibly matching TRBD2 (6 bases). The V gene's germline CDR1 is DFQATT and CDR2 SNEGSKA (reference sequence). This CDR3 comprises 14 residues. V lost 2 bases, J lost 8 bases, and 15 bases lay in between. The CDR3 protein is CSARIGPGRGELFF. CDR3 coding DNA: TGCAGTGCTAGAATCGGGCCTGGGAGGGGGGAGCTGTTTTTT.

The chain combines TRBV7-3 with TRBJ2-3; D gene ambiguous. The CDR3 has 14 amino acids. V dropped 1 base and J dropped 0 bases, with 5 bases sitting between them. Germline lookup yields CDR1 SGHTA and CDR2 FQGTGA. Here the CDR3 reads CASSLSSSTDTQYF. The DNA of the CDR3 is TGTGCCAGCAGCTTAAGCTCTAGCACAGATACGCAGTATTTT.

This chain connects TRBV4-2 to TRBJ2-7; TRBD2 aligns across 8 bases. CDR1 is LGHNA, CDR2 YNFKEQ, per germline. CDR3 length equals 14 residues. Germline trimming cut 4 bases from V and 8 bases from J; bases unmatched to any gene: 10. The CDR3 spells CASSPTSGQYQQYF. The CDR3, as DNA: TGTGCCAGCAGCCCAACTAGCGGCCAATACCAGCAGTACTTC.

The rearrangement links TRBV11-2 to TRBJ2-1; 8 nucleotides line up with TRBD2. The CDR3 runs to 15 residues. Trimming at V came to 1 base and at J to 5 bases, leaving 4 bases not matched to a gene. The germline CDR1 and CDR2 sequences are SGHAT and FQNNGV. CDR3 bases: TGTGCCAGCAGCTTAGTAATTAGCGGGAACAATGAGCAGTTCTTC. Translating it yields CASSLVISGNNEQFF.